A single sample is the source of the 8 T cell receptor beta chains below, sequenced in a study of radiotherapy plus CTLA-4 blockade in lung cancer (dated by TCRdb to the late 2010s). The protocol used for the library was the immunoSEQ multiplex PCR assay. Drawn from immuneACCESS, this table holds only the in-frame rearrangements with V and J called that TCRdb kept. Clones are partly lost; checked studies trace under half to an unresolved V gene and leave the rest unexplained. The sample data list 80,000 or so clones, and 78% of these were observed just once. The leading ten clones occupy 3.5% to 4.5% of the sample. The starting material was peripheral blood, obtained from a patient treated with radiotherapy plus ipilimumab. These receptors were taken from a human donor with non-small cell lung cancer who had a partial response to radiotherapy plus ipilimumab. Some clones in this sample may be carry-over from other donors' samples.

The V and J genes are TRBV19 and TRBJ1-1; no definite D call. Germline V gives CDR1 LNHDA, CDR2 SQIVND (reference sequence). Trimming stripped 8 bases from V and 0 bases from J, with 10 bases between. The CDR3 sequence is 13 residues long. The CDR3, as DNA: TGTGCCAGTCAACAGTGGATGAACACTGAAGCTTTCTTT. This gives the protein CASQQWMNTEAFF.

This chain links TRBV11-1 with TRBJ2-5; D might be TRBD2 (8 bases). CDR1 SGHAT and CDR2 FQDESV come from the germline V gene (reference sequence). The ends were cut back, 5 bases at V and 5 bases at J, with 18 bases in the middle. This CDR3 is 15 amino acids long. The CDR3 spells CASSHRTSRGETQYF. Written as DNA, the CDR3 is TGTGCCAGCAGCCACCGGACTAGCAGGGGGGAGACCCAGTACTTC.

This clone was counted a single time. The CDR3 nucleotides are TGTGCCAGCACCTCGGGACTAGCGGGAGGCGTTGGCAATGAGCAGTTCTTC. Residues: CASTSGLAGGVGNEQFF. The chain employs TRBV5-8 and TRBJ2-1, with 15 bases identical to TRBD2. The trim removed 6 bases at V and 6 bases at J, leaving 10 bases unmatched. Germline lookup yields CDR1 SGHTS and CDR2 YDEGEE. CDR3 size: 17 residues.

The V call is TRBV19, the J call TRBJ1-3; D is unclear. Germline-derived CDR1 and CDR2 are LNHDA and SQIVND (reference sequence). V lost 9 bases, J lost 2 bases, and 17 bases lay in between. There are 15 residues in the CDR3. CDR3 loop: CASTTPGSPGNTIYF. Here the CDR3 DNA reads TGTGCCAGCACGACCCCGGGGAGTCCTGGAAACACCATATATTTT.

The V gene is TRBV2, the J gene TRBJ1-5; D perhaps matches TRBD1 (6 bases). The V gene's germline CDR1 is SNHLY and CDR2 FYNNEI. Deletions cut 1 base from V and 7 bases from J, with 11 bases between. CDR3 length: 14 amino acids. The CDR3 sequence is CASSEVGGRQPQHF. The CDR3 bases are TGTGCCAGCAGTGAAGTAGGGGGACGACAGCCCCAGCATTTT.

V gene TRBV19 combines with J gene TRBJ1-1; 10 nucleotides agree with TRBD1. There are 15 residues in the CDR3. Germline V CDR1 and CDR2: LNHDA, SQIVND (reference sequence). The trim removed 1 base at V and 3 bases at J, leaving 2 bases unmatched. The CDR3 bases are TGTGCCAGTAGTATAGCCGGACAGGGGGACACTGAAGCTTTCTTT. Amino acid sequence: CASSIAGQGDTEAFF.

The J gene is TRBJ1-5, the V gene TRBV28; D is unclear. The CDR3 consists of 13 residues. Trimming cost V 6 bases and J 10 bases, with 16 bases left between them. From germline, CDR1 is MDHEN and CDR2 SYDVKM. This CDR3 is CASSPLNVEPQHF. DNA of the CDR3: TGTGCCAGCAGCCCCCTAAACGTCGAACCCCAGCATTTT.

This chain joins TRBV7-2 and TRBJ1-1, with D perhaps matching TRBD1 (5 bases). Trimming removed 5 bases from V and 10 bases from J, with 14 bases in between. There are 12 residues in the CDR3. Per the germline V gene, CDR1 is SGHTA and CDR2 is FQGNSA. The CDR3 here is CASSPLGLGAFF. In nucleotides, the CDR3 is TGTGCCAGCAGCCCTCTGGGACTTGGAGCTTTCTTT.